The 14 T cell receptor beta chains reported below all come from one sample, sequenced in a study of cytomegalovirus exposure and HLA in healthy donors (dated by TCRdb to about 2017). The library was made by the immunoSEQ multiplex PCR assay. For the multiplex PCR, a mixture combining 60 forward primers for TCR Vbeta segments and 13 reverse primers for TCR Jbeta segments was used. Entries here come from immuneACCESS through TCRdb and include only in-frame sequences with V and J called. Some clones fail to appear in such tables; in the studies checked, an unresolved V gene covers under half of the shortfall, and the cause of the remainder is unknown. The sample contains 140,000 or so clones, around 75% of them found a single time. Roughly 1.8% of the sample belongs to the ten largest clones. The source material was PBMCs. The origin of the receptors is a woman aged 40 to 50 in good health and CMV-seronegative.

This chain connects TRBV18 to TRBJ2-1; 8 nucleotides agree with TRBD1. V dropped 3 bases and J dropped 1; count of bases not matched to a gene: 8. Germline V gene sequence: CDR1 KGHSH, CDR2 LQKENI. There are 17 residues in the CDR3. The CDR3 coding sequence is TGTGCCAGCTCACCCCCGGGACAGGCCCTATCCTACAATGAGCAGTTCTTC. As protein: CASSPPGQALSYNEQFF. Complete variable domain (other parts from reference TRBV18 and TRBJ2-1): NAGVMQNPRHLVRRRGQEARLRCSPMKGHSHVYWYRQLPEEGLKFMVYLQKENIIDESGMPKERFSAEFPKEGPSILRIQQVVRGDSAAYFCASSPPGQALSYNEQFFGPGTRLTVL.

This clone has more than one count but fewer than ten. The rearrangement joins TRBV2 to TRBJ1-1, with TRBD1 matching 8 bases. J lost 7 bases, V lost 7 bases, and 8 bases had no gene match. The CDR3 is 13 amino acids. From germline, CDR1 is SNHLY and CDR2 FYNNEI. The CDR3, as DNA: TGTGCCAGCATTGACAGGGGTGTGATTGAAGCTTTCTTT. Protein: CASIDRGVIEAFF.

The chain uses TRBV5-1 and TRBJ2-7; D is perhaps TRBD2 (7 bases). The germline CDR1 and CDR2 sequences are SGHRS and YFSETQ. Trimming took 3 bases from V and 5 from J, leaving 18 bases between them. The CDR3 consists of 15 residues. CDR3 sequence (DNA): TGCGCCAGCAGCTCGGAGGGGGGGCCATTGGACGAGCAGTACTTC. Protein sequence: CASSSEGGPLDEQYF.

Only one count was recorded for this clone. The CDR3 DNA sequence: TGTGCCAGCAGTGAAGCGGGGGCCTATGGCTACACCTTC. Translation gives CASSEAGAYGYTF. The genes are TRBV2 and TRBJ1-2, with a possible D match to TRBD1 (6 bases). Trimming pared 0 bases from V and 4 bases from J, leaving 6 bases between. The CDR3 covers 13 residues. Germline-derived CDR1 and CDR2 are SNHLY and FYNNEI.

This chain links TRBV6-1 with TRBJ1-2; D is unclear. Trimming pared 5 bases from V and 7 bases from J, leaving 14 bases between. CDR1 is MNHNS, CDR2 SASEGT, per germline. The CDR3 has 13 amino acids. The CDR3 protein is CASSHLTVIGYTF. CDR3 nucleotide sequence: TGTGCCAGCAGTCACCTCACGGTTATTGGCTACACCTTC.

This chain joins TRBV28 and TRBJ2-7, with 8 bases that match TRBD1. Germline trimming cut 8 bases from V and 4 bases from J; bases unmatched to any gene: 16. This CDR3 has 16 residues. Germline V gives CDR1 MDHEN, CDR2 SYDVKM. In DNA form, the CDR3 reads TGTGCCAGCCTTTCCCTCGGACAGGGAATCGGGTACGAGCAGTACTTC. Its protein product is CASLSLGQGIGYEQYF.

This clone was detected only a few times. V gene TRBV6-1 combines with J gene TRBJ2-5, with no clear D. The length of the CDR3 is 13 residues. Deletions cut 8 bases from V and 5 bases from J, with 15 bases between. The V gene's germline CDR1 is MNHNS and CDR2 SASEGT. The CDR3 protein is CASHLASRETQYF. The CDR3 coding sequence is TGTGCCAGCCATTTAGCATCCCGGGAGACCCAGTACTTC.

The chain uses TRBV27 and TRBJ2-5; D perhaps matches TRBD1 (5 bases). The J call may be faulty, since TRBJ2-7 better matches the DNA end. Germline assignment: CDR1 MNHEY and CDR2 SMNVEV (reference sequence). The CDR3 runs 15 residues. CDR3 sequence: CASSLVGLYRGEQYF. DNA for the CDR3: TGTGCCAGCAGTTTGGTGGGCCTCTATAGGGGCGAGCAGTACTTC.

This sequence joins TRBV5-1 and TRBJ2-1; 9 bases are shared with TRBD1. The germline CDR1 and CDR2 sequences are SGHRS and YFSETQ. The CDR3 runs 16 residues. V trimming: 5 bases; J trimming: 4 bases; junction bases outside the gene matches: 10. The CDR3 is CASSWGQGATYNEQFF. DNA for the CDR3: TGCGCCAGCAGTTGGGGACAGGGAGCTACATACAATGAGCAGTTCTTC.

The J gene is TRBJ2-7, the V gene TRBV7-8; TRBD2 matches 11 bases. The CDR3 has 14 residues. The junction had 4 bases not matched to a gene; V was cut back by 5 bases and J by 4 bases. Germline assignment: CDR1 SGHVS and CDR2 FQNEAQ. The CDR3, as DNA: TGTGCCAGCAGCCTGGGACTAGCGGATTACGAGCAGTACTTC. This gives the protein CASSLGLADYEQYF.

The chain has TRBV5-1 and TRBJ2-7, with 8 bases identical to TRBD1. Germline V lookup: CDR1 SGHRS, CDR2 YFSETQ. The ends lost 0 bases at V and 3 bases at J; junction bases unmatched: 5. This CDR3 spans 15 amino acids. CDR3 DNA sequence: TGCGCCAGCAGCTTGGAACGGACAGGGTACTACGAGCAGTACTTC. This encodes CASSLERTGYYEQYF.

J is TRBJ1-4 and V is TRBV7-9, with a tentative D call TRBD1 (6 bases). V was trimmed by 5 bases and J by 3 bases, leaving 13 bases between them. Germline V lookup: CDR1 SEHNR, CDR2 FQNEAQ (reference sequence). This CDR3 is 15 amino acids long. The DNA for the CDR3 is TGTGCCAGCAGCCCCCAAGGACAGTCTAATGAAAAACTGTTTTTT. It specifies CASSPQGQSNEKLFF.

This clone was counted between two and nine times. J is TRBJ2-7 and V is TRBV19; weak D call: TRBD2 (5 bases). The germline V gene encodes CDR1 LNHDA and CDR2 SQIVND (reference sequence). CDR3 length: 14 amino acids. Trimming cost V 5 bases and J 2 bases, with 13 bases left between them. CDR3: CASSQRVQAYEQYF. CDR3 nucleotides: TGTGCCAGTAGTCAGAGGGTCCAGGCCTACGAGCAGTACTTC.

This chain joins TRBV29-1 and TRBJ1-1, with TRBD1 matching over 8 bases. The CDR3 consists of 13 residues. Germline V CDR1 and CDR2: SQVTM, ANQGSEA. Germline trimming cut 7 bases from V and 5 bases from J; bases unmatched to any gene: 9. The CDR3 loop is CSGEGQARTEAFF. The DNA for the CDR3 is TGCAGCGGGGAGGGACAGGCCCGGACTGAAGCTTTCTTT.